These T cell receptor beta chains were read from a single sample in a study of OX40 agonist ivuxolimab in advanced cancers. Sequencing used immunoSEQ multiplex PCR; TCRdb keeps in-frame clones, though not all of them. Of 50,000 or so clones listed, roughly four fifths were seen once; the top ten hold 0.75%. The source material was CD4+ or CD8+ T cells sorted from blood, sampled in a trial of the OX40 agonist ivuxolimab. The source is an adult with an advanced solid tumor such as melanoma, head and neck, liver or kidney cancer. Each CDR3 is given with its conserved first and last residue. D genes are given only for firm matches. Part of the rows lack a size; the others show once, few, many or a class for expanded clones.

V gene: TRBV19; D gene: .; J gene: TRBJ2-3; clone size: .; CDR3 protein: CASTVLGGSTDTQYF; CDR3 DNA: TGTGCCAGTACGGTATTGGGCGGTAGCACAGATACGCAGTATTTT
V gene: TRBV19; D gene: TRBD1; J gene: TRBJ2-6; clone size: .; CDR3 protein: CASSTGQGYVLTF; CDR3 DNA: TGTGCCAGTAGTACGGGACAGGGCTACGTCCTGACTTTC
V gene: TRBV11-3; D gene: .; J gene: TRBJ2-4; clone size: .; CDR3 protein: CASSLGGDLAKNIQYF; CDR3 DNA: TGTGCCAGCAGCTTAGGGGGGGATTTAGCCAAAAACATTCAGTACTTC
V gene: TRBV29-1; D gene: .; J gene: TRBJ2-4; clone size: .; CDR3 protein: CSVEWAGLVAKNIQYF; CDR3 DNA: TGCAGCGTTGAATGGGCAGGGCTCGTAGCCAAAAACATTCAGTACTTC
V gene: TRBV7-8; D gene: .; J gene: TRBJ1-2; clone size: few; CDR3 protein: CASSSRNPFAYGYTF; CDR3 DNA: TGTGCCAGCAGCTCGAGGAACCCTTTCGCCTATGGCTACACCTTC
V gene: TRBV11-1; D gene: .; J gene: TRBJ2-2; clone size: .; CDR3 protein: CASSLSDSYTGELFF; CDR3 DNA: TGTGCCAGCAGCTTATCGGACTCATACACCGGGGAGCTGTTTTTT
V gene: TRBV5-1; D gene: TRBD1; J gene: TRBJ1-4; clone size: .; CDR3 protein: CASSIDRATNEKLFF; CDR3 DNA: TGCGCCAGCAGCATCGACAGGGCAACTAATGAAAAACTGTTTTTT
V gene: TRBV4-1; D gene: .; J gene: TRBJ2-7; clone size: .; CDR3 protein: CASSQRREASYEQYF; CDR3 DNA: TGCGCCAGCAGCCAAAGAAGAGAGGCTTCCTACGAGCAGTACTTC
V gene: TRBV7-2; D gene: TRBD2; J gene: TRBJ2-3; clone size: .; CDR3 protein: CASSLAPSGGSDTQYF; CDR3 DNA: TGTGCCAGCAGCTTAGCTCCTAGCGGGGGGTCAGATACGCAGTATTTT
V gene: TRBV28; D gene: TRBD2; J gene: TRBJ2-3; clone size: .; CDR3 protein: CASSPPSPGGVDAQYF; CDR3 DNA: TGTGCCAGCAGCCCCCCTAGCCCGGGGGGAGTAGATGCGCAGTATTTT
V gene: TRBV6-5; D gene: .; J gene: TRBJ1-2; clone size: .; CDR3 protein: CASSYSNPGQGYTF; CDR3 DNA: TGTGCCAGCAGTTACTCGAATCCGGGCCAAGGCTACACCTTC
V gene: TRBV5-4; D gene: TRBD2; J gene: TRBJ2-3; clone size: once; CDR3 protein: CASSVQRLAGASSTDTQYF; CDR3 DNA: TGTGCCAGCAGCGTCCAGCGGCTAGCGGGGGCCTCTAGCACAGATACGCAGTATTTT
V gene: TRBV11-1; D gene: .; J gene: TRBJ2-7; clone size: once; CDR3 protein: CASSLGAGTYEQYF; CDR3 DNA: TGTGCCAGCAGCTTAGGAGCAGGTACCTACGAGCAGTACTTC
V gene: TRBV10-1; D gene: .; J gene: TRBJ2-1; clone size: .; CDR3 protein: CASSFSRTVENEQFF; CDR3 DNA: TGCGCCAGCAGCTTTTCCCGGACAGTAGAGAATGAGCAGTTCTTC
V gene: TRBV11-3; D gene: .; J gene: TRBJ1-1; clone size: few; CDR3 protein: CASSLGGQGKTEAFF; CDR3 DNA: TGTGCCAGCAGCTTAGGCGGCCAAGGGAAAACTGAAGCTTTCTTT
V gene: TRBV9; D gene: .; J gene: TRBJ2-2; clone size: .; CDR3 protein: CASSVNTGENTGELFF; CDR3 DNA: TGTGCCAGCAGCGTTAATACAGGAGAGAACACCGGGGAGCTGTTTTTT
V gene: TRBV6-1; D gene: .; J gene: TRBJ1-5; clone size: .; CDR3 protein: CASDLAGPGNQPQHF; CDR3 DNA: TGTGCCAGCGATTTGGCAGGGCCGGGCAATCAGCCCCAGCATTTT
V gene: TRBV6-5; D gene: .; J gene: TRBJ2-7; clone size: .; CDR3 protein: CASRPPGYEQYF; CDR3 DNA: TGTGCCAGCAGGCCCCCGGGGTACGAGCAGTACTTC
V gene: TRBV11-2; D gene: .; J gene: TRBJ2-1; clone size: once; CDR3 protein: CASSLRQAVYNEQFF; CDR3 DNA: TGTGCCAGCAGCTTAAGACAGGCAGTTTACAATGAGCAGTTCTTC
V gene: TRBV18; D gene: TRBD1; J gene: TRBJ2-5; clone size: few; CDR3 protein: CASSPGQGETQYF; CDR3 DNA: TGTGCCAGCTCACCAGGACAGGGGGAGACCCAGTACTTC
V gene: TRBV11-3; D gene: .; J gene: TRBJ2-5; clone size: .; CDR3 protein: CASSLIGLEETQYF; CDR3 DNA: TGTGCCAGCAGCTTAATCGGGTTGGAGGAGACCCAGTACTTC
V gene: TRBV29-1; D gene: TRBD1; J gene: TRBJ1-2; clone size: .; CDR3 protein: CSVAPETGDDYGYTF; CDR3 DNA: TGCAGCGTTGCCCCAGAGACAGGGGATGACTATGGCTACACCTTC
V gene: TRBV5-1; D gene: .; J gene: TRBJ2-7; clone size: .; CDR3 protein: CASSLSGGTPYEQYF; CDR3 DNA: TGCGCCAGCAGCTTGTCAGGAGGGACCCCCTACGAGCAGTACTTC
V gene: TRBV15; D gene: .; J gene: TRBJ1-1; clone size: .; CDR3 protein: CATSRVQGEYTEAFF; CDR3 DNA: TGTGCCACCAGCAGAGTACAGGGCGAGTACACTGAAGCTTTCTTT
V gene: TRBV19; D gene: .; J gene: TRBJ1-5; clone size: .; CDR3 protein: CASSILQGLQGQPQHF; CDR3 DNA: TGTGCCAGTTCTATCTTGCAGGGTTTGCAGGGACAGCCCCAGCATTTT
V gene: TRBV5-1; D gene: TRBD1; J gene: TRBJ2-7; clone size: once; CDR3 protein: CASSPGTGNAYEQYF; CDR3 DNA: TGCGCCAGCAGCCCTGGGACAGGGAATGCCTACGAGCAGTACTTC
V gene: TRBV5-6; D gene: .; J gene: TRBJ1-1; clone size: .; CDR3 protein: CASNLKGSNTEAFF; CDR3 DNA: TGTGCCAGCAACCTGAAGGGGTCGAACACTGAAGCTTTCTTT
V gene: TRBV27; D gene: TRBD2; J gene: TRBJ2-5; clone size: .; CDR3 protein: CASSLTPGGGSGETQYF; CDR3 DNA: TGTGCCAGCAGTTTAACCCCCGGCGGGGGGTCCGGGGAGACCCAGTACTTC
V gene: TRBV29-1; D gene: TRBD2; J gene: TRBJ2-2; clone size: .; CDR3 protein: CSVRLAGGFTGELFF; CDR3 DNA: TGCAGCGTGAGACTAGCGGGGGGGTTCACCGGGGAGCTGTTTTTT
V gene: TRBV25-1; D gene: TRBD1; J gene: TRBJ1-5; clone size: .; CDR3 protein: CASSEAAAGGRSNQPQHF; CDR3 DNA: TGTGCCAGCAGTGAAGCCGCGGCAGGGGGCAGGAGCAATCAGCCCCAGCATTTT
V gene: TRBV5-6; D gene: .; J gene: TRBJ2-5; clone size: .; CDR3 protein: CASSSTDQETQYF; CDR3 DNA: TGTGCCAGCAGCTCGACAGACCAAGAGACCCAGTACTTC
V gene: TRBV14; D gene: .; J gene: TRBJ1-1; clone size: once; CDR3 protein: CASSRFMNTEAFF; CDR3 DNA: TGTGCCAGCAGCCGTTTCATGAACACTGAAGCTTTCTTT
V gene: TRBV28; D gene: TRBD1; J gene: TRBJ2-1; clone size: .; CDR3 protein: CASSPRPGTAANEQFF; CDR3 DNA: TGTGCCAGCAGTCCTCGTCCCGGGACAGCTGCCAATGAGCAGTTCTTC
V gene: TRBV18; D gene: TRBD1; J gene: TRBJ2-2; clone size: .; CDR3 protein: CASSPLGAGTGYTGELFF; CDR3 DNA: TGTGCCAGCTCACCACTCGGAGCCGGGACAGGCTACACCGGGGAGCTGTTTTTT
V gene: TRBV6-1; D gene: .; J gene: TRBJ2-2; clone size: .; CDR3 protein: CASSEASQGGAGELFF; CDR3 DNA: TGTGCCAGCAGTGAAGCTAGTCAGGGGGGAGCCGGGGAGCTGTTTTTT
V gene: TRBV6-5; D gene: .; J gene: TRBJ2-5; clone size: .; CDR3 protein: CASRPTPDSQETQYF; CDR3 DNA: TGTGCCAGCAGACCTACCCCGGACAGCCAAGAGACCCAGTACTTC
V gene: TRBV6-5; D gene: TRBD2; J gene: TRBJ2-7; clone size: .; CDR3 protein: CASTIITGTSSEQYF; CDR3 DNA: TGTGCCAGCACCATAATTACCGGGACTAGTAGCGAGCAGTACTTC